The T cell receptor beta chain under discussion was sequenced for a study of CD8 T cells in Susac syndrome (dated by TCRdb to between 2018 and 2021). For the study in its entirety: Of the Susac syndrome patients who were sequenced, roughly 6 had clinically active disease and roughly eight were in clinical remission. Susac syndrome patients were therapy-naive, on corticosteroids (some also receiving IVIg), or on IVIg alone at blood withdrawal. Whether CD8+ T cell activation and differentiation in Susac syndrome was antigen driven was tested using repertoire sequencing.

RNA was extracted using the RNeasy kit, and roughly 0.5 to 1 ug of the RNA was reverse transcribed with random hexamers. The immunoSEQ multiplex PCR assay, covering 54 Vbeta and 13 Jbeta segments, was used to amplify TCR beta CDR3 regions. PCR amplification bias was corrected by using a synthetic template baseline for primer optimization and computational correction. As for the original processing: Reads were assigned to V, D and J genes according to IMGT and analyzed in immunoSEQ Analyzer, with only productive sequences retained. Clonality was computed as one minus Shannon entropy normalized by log2 of the number of productive unique sequences. For each patient and control, public and private clones were evaluated within the 100 most prevalent clones. Susac-specific clones were defined as absent from healthy and MS cohorts, some 1,000 published viral clones and other ImmuneACCESS disease sequences. The public reads were reprocessed in TCRdb via fastp at Q25 and MiXCR, keeping in-frame beta chains. Each record represents a unique CDR3 protein, reported with the most common genes and DNA among its rows. Here the V and J calls rest on TCRdb's processing, not on the authors' analysis. This sample lists 150,000 or so distinct CDR3 sequences; approximately 95% were detected once. The ten largest account for 0.14% of the sample.

The paper as a whole reports these results and caveats: In patients with Susac syndrome, the CD4+ T cell repertoire showed no detectable clonal expansion. The TCR sequencing and HLA analysis was acknowledged to have included a relatively small number of individuals.

CDR1 and CDR2, per the germline V gene (reference sequence), are SGHNT and YYREEE. V loses 0 bases of germline sequence and J loses 0 bases, and the interval between the two ends is 9 bases. From the cysteine through the phenylalanine, the CDR3 covers 15 amino acids. Only the CDR3 region is kept as DNA, spanning 45 bases read in frame from base 1. Worth noting for this clonotype: Which antigen it targets is not known. One base away there is no much larger clone; base qualities are not given.

Peripheral blood CD8+ and CD4+ T cells from healthy donors, Susac syndrome patients and multiple sclerosis patients were profiled by high-throughput TCR beta sequencing. Recently defined diagnostic criteria for definite or probable disease were met by the Susac syndrome patients. Bulk CD8+ and CD4+ T cells were purified by magnetic negative isolation, whereas CD8+ TEMRA cells were enriched by FACS. Blood was collected in EDTA tubes and processed within 24 hours, with PBMCs isolated through density gradient centrifugation. PBMCs intended for TCR sequencing were frozen in liquid nitrogen and were later thawed in a 37 degrees C water bath. A purity of at least 90% was achieved for sorted or isolated CD4+, CD8+ and CD8+ TEMRA cells.

This TCR was recovered from a human donor with Susac syndrome. The sample taken for sequencing was CD4+ T cells from PBMCs. Rearrangement joined TRBV5-4 to TRBJ1-1, with the D gene call left open. The CDR3 region reads CASSLAAGVNTEAFF. The DNA reads TGTGCCAGCAGCTTGGCCGCGGGCGTGAACACTGAAGCTTTCTTT.